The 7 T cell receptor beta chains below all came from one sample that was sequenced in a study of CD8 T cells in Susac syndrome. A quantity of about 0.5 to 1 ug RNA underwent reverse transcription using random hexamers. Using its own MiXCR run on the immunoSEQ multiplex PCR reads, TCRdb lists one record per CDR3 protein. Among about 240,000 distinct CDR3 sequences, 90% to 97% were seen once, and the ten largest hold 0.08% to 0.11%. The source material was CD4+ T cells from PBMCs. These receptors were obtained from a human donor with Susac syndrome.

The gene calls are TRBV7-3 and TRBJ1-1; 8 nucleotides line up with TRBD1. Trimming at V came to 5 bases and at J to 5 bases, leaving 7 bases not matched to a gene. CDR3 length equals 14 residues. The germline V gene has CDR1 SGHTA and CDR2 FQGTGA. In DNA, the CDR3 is TGTGCCAGCAGCAACACAGGGGGAGGTACTGAAGCTTTCTTT. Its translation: CASSNTGGGTEAFF. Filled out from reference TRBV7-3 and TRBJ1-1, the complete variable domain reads GAGVSQTPSNKVTEKGKYVELRCDPISGHTALYWYRQSLGQGPEFLIYFQGTGAADDSGLPNDRFFAVRPEGSVSTLKIQRTERGDSAVYLCASSNTGGGTEAFFGQGTRLTVV.

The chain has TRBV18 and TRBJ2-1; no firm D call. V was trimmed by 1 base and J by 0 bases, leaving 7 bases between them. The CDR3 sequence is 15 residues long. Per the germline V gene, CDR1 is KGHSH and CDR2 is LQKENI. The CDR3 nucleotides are TGTGCCAGCTCACCACTGAGTAGCTCCTACAATGAGCAGTTCTTC. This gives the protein CASSPLSSSYNEQFF. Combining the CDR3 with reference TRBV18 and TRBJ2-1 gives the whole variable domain NAGVMQNPRHLVRRRGQEARLRCSPMKGHSHVYWYRQLPEEGLKFMVYLQKENIIDESGMPKERFSAEFPKEGPSILRIQQVVRGDSAAYFCASSPLSSSYNEQFFGPGTRLTVL.

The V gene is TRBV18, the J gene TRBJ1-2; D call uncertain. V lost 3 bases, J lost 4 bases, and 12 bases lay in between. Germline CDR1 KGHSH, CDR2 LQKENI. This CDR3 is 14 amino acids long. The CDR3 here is CASSPTDAAYGYTF. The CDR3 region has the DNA TGTGCCAGCTCACCCACGGACGCGGCCTATGGCTACACCTTC. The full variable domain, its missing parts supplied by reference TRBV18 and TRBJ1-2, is NAGVMQNPRHLVRRRGQEARLRCSPMKGHSHVYWYRQLPEEGLKFMVYLQKENIIDESGMPKERFSAEFPKEGPSILRIQQVVRGDSAAYFCASSPTDAAYGYTFGSGTRLTVV.

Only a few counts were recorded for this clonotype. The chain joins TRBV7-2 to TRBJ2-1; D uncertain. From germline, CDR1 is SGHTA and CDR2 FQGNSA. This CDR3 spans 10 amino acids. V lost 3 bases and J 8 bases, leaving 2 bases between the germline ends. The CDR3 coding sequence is TGTGCCAGCAGCTTCTATGAGCAGTTCTTC. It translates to CASSFYEQFF.

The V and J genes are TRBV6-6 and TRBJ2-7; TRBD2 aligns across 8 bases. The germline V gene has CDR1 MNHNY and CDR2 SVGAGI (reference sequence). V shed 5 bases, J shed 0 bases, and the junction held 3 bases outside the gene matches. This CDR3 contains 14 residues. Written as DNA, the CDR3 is TGTGCCAGCAGTCCGCGGGGGGACTCCTACGAGCAGTACTTC. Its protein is CASSPRGDSYEQYF.

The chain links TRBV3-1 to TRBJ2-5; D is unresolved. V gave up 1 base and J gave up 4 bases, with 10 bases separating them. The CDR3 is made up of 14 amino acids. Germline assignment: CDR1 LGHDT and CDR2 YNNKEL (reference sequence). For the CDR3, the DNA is TGTGCCAGCAGCCAAGTGAACCGAGTAGAGACCCAGTACTTC. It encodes CASSQVNRVETQYF.

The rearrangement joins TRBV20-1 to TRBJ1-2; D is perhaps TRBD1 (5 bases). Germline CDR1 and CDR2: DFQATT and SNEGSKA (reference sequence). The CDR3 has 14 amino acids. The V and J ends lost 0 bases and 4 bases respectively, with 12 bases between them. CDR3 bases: TGCAGTGCTAGAGACCCCAGGGCAGGCTATGGCTACACCTTC. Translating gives CSARDPRAGYGYTF.